This TCR beta chain was sequenced for a study of CD8+ T cells in alopecia areata. Across the study: Percentage of affected scalp area was the basis on which treated patients' severity was scored.

Study-wide results and limits: The study found TCR sharing across patients less clear than in mice, possibly for HLA reasons.

In the case of this clone: The target antigen is unknown.

Trimming at V came to 4 bases and at J to 0 bases, leaving 7 bases not matched to a gene. Germline CDR1 and CDR2: SQVTM and ANQGSEA. This CDR3 comprises 15 residues. Investigators isolated RNA and reverse transcribed it into cDNA to act as the sequencing template. Measured with immunoSEQ multiplex PCR; TCRdb has only the in-frame clones, and not every one. Of about 210,000 clones listed, under 70% are singletons. Treatment given: oral pan-JAK inhibitor, 5-10 mg twice daily. Punch biopsies of lesional scalp, plus peripheral blood, were taken from alopecia areata patients. This sequence was found in a human donor with alopecia areata. Sequenced material: CD4+ T cells sorted from blood, taken at week 4, from a patient treated with tofacitinib. The rearrangement links TRBV29-1 to TRBJ1-1; TRBD1 matches 8 bases. The CDR3: CSVAPNRGVNTEAFF. The CDR3 coding sequence is TGCAGCGTTGCCCCGAACAGGGGGGTGAACACTGAAGCTTTCTTT.